These T cell receptor beta chains were read from a single sample in a study of TIL therapy for anti-PD-1-resistant metastatic lung cancer. Data came from immunoSEQ multiplex PCR; TCRdb stores just in-frame clones and leaves some out. The profile shows about 60,000 clones, under 75% of them singletons. This material consisted of blood, taken at baseline. The receptors come from a person aged 25-85 years with non-small cell lung cancer. The CDR3 runs from the conserved cysteine through the conserved F or W. Each record gives: J gene, clone size, D gene, V gene, CDR3 DNA, CDR3 protein. D genes are given only for firm matches. Clone size is given for some rows only: seen once, a few or many times, or a class if the clone is expanded.

TRBJ2-2 - TRBD1 TRBV5-6 TGTGCCAGCACCAGGGCGACAGGGGTTGGCACCGGGGAGCTGTTTTTT CASTRATGVGTGELFF
TRBJ2-5 - - TRBV6-6 TGTGCCAGCAGTTATTCAGAGACCCAGTACTTC CASSYSETQYF
TRBJ2-7 - - TRBV11-3 TGTGCCAGCAGCTTAGTCGGCGGAAAGCAGTACTTC CASSLVGGKQYF
TRBJ1-2 few - TRBV28 TGTGCCAGCATGGGAAGAACGGGATATGGCTACACCTTC CASMGRTGYGYTF
TRBJ2-2 once TRBD1 TRBV5-4 TGTGCCAGCAGCCCGACAGGGAGCGGCACCGGGGAGCTGTTTTTT CASSPTGSGTGELFF
TRBJ2-5 - - TRBV5-6 TGTGCCAGCAGCTTGGCTAGCCGGAGGACAGTGGGATGGGAGACCCAGTACTTC CASSLASRRTVGWETQYF
TRBJ2-7 - - TRBV7-9 TGTGCCAGCAGCCAGCGGTTTGGTGGGTACGAGCAGTACTTC CASSQRFGGYEQYF
TRBJ1-6 - TRBD1 TRBV13 TGTGCCAGCAGCTTAGACAGGGGGAATTCACCCCTCCACTTT CASSLDRGNSPLHF
TRBJ1-3 once - TRBV19 TGTGCCAGTAGTATCAAGTCATCAAGAAGCGGAGTCACCATATATTTT CASSIKSSRSGVTIYF
TRBJ1-1 - - TRBV28 TGTGCCAGCAGTTTATTGGGGGACACTCGAGAAGCTTTCTTT CASSLLGDTREAFF
TRBJ1-1 - - TRBV5-4 TGTGCCAGCACCCCCGGCGGGGGCGGGTGGAGCACTGAAGCTTTCTTT CASTPGGGGWSTEAFF
TRBJ2-7 few - TRBV6-1 TGTGCCAGCAGCCTACGGGGGACATTCTACGAGCAGTACTTC CASSLRGTFYEQYF
TRBJ2-3 - - TRBV9 TGTGCCAGCAGGGTAGAGGGGACAGATACGCAGTATTTT CASRVEGTDTQYF
TRBJ2-1 - - TRBV6-1 TGTGCCAGCAGTGAATCCTACTTCCTTAGGAATGAGCAGTTCTTC CASSESYFLRNEQFF
TRBJ1-6 few - TRBV7-8 TGTGCCAGCAGCTTCAGGATGGATTCACCCCTCCACTTT CASSFRMDSPLHF
TRBJ2-5 - - TRBV5-1 TGCGCCAGCAGCTTCCAGTACTTC CASSFQYF
TRBJ2-2 - - TRBV11-2 TGTGCCAGCAGCTTGGAACCCACCGGGGAGCTGTTTTTT CASSLEPTGELFF
TRBJ2-3 - - TRBV4-1 TGCGCCAGCAGCCAAGCGGGGGACGCAGATACGCAGTATTTT CASSQAGDADTQYF
TRBJ2-1 - - TRBV5-1 TGCGCCAGCAGCTTGGAAGGCCCAACCGACAATGAGCAGTTCTTC CASSLEGPTDNEQFF
TRBJ2-1 - - TRBV13 TGTGCCAGCAGCCCGCCCCTGGGTGAGCAGTTCTTC CASSPPLGEQFF
TRBJ2-3 - - TRBV9 TGTGCCAGCAGCCCCCAGGGAAACTGGGCAGATACGCAGTATTTT CASSPQGNWADTQYF
TRBJ2-3 - TRBD1 TRBV10-3 TGTGCCATCAGAGAAGGACAGGTTCTTTTTGCTACGCAGTATTTT CAIREGQVLFATQYF
TRBJ2-1 - TRBD2 TRBV2 TGTGCCAGCAGTACTCCGCTAGCGGGAGTGACATACAATGAGCAGTTCTTC CASSTPLAGVTYNEQFF
TRBJ1-2 - - TRBV11-2 TGTGCCAGCAGTCAATTGGGGGCGGGTGGCTACACCTTC CASSQLGAGGYTF
TRBJ2-6 - - TRBV19 TGTGCCAGTAGCCCTACTGGGGCCAACGTCCTGACTTTC CASSPTGANVLTF
TRBJ1-1 - TRBD1 TRBV5-1 TGCGCCAGCAGCTGGGGGACAGGGCGAGCCACTGAAGCTTTCTTT CASSWGTGRATEAFF
TRBJ1-2 - TRBD1 TRBV5-3 TGTGCCAGAAGCCCAAGTTCGGGACAGGCCTATGGCTACACCTTC CARSPSSGQAYGYTF
TRBJ1-6 - - TRBV5-1 TGCGCCAGCAGCTTTGACTTTAATTCACCCCTCCACTTT CASSFDFNSPLHF